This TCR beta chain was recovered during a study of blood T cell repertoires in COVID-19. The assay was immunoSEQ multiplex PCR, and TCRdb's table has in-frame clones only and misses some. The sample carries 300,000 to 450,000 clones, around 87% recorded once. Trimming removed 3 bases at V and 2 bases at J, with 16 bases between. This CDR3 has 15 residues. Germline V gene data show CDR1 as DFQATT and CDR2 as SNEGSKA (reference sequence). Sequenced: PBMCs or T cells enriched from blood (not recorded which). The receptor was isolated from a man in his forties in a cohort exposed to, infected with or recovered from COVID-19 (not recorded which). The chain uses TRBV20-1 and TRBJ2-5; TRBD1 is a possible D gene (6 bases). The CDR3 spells CSASRQGLGQETQYF. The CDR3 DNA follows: TGCAGTGCTAGTCGCCAGGGGTTGGGGCAAGAGACCCAGTACTTC.